Below, one TCR beta chain is given with its context. What it binds is unknown. The sample originates from a study of PD-1 blockade in classical Hodgkin lymphoma. Study outcomes and limitations: Complete responders started with a diversity level that resembled newly diagnosed patients at baseline. At C4D1, TCR diversity had climbed significantly for CD4+ cells, though not for CD8+ cells. Exclusion was the outcome for patients who began nivolumab under 1 year after ASCT. Reasons behind the repertoire differences stay unclear, perhaps disease activity or earlier therapy.

CDR3 size: 15 residues. CDR1 SGHRS and CDR2 YFSETQ come from the germline V gene. V lost 0 bases and J lost 2, with 6 bases in between. Assay used: immunoSEQ multiplex PCR; TCRdb lists only in-frame clones, some missing. The repertoire holds 6,000 or so clones, around 84% seen once, with roughly 45% in the top ten. All the patients suffered relapse after autologous stem cell transplantation, and brentuximab vedotin exposure differed. This sequence originates from a human donor with classical Hodgkin lymphoma. The V and J genes are TRBV5-1 and TRBJ2-6, with no clear D. The sample here was peripheral blood mononuclear cells (PBMCs), taken before the second cycle of nivolumab. The CDR3 protein is CASSLGQTGANVLTF. The CDR3 DNA sequence: TGCGCCAGCAGCTTGGGACAAACTGGGGCCAACGTCCTGACTTTC.